The 18 T cell receptor beta chains below all came from one sample that was sequenced in a study of T cell repertoires in cytomegalovirus infection. Using its own MiXCR run on the reads, TCRdb lists one record per CDR3 protein. The data show around 300,000 distinct CDR3 sequences, over 7.5% seen once. The sample was PBMCs. These receptors were taken from a human donor in good health (CMV status not recorded). Some clones in this sample may be carry-over from other donors' samples.

The V call is TRBV24-1, the J call TRBJ2-1; the D is unclear. V gave up 5 bases and J gave up 1 base, with 17 bases separating them. The CDR3 contains 17 residues. Germline V gene sequence: CDR1 KGHDR, CDR2 SFDVKD. CDR3 residues: CATSADESRRSYNEQFF. The CDR3 DNA sequence: TGTGCCACCAGTGCCGATGAGTCTCGCAGGTCCTACAATGAGCAGTTCTTC.

This clonotype turned up a few times. V gene TRBV4-2 combines with J gene TRBJ2-1; TRBD2 matches at 11 bases. This CDR3 is 17 amino acids long. The trim removed 3 bases at V and 10 bases at J, leaving 14 bases unmatched. The germline V gene has CDR1 LGHNA and CDR2 YNFKEQ. CDR3 sequence reads: CASSQTWLGTSGREQFF. CDR3 nucleotide sequence: TGTGCCAGCAGCCAGACGTGGCTGGGGACTAGCGGAAGGGAGCAGTTCTTC.

Many counts were recorded for this clonotype. The chain combines TRBV5-6 with TRBJ2-4, with D perhaps TRBD1 (6 bases). Between the trimmed V and J ends, which lost 5 bases and 9 bases, there was a span of 12 bases. The CDR3 sequence is 12 residues long. The germline CDR1 and CDR2 sequences are SGHDT and YYEEEE. CDR3 residues: CASRLGGGIQYF. DNA for the CDR3: TGTGCCAGCAGGTTAGGGGGTGGCATTCAGTACTTC.

This clonotype was seen only a few times. This chain uses TRBV30 with TRBJ2-5, with unresolved D. CDR1 GTSNPN and CDR2 SVGIG come from the germline V gene (reference sequence). Trimming pared 3 bases from V and 5 bases from J, leaving 10 bases between. The CDR3 covers 12 residues. CDR3 bases: TGTGCCTGGAGGGTACGAACGGAGACCCAGTACTTC. It specifies CAWRVRTETQYF.

This clonotype turned up a few times. The chain joins TRBV28 to TRBJ1-2, with unresolved D. Trimming took off 8 bases at V and 3 bases at J, with 16 bases between the two ends. From germline, CDR1 is MDHEN and CDR2 SYDVKM. CDR3 length equals 14 residues. The CDR3 region has the DNA TGTGCCAGCGGCTTCTTGGGGTCGCACTATGGCTACACCTTC. Translated: CASGFLGSHYGYTF.

This clonotype was detected a few times. The gene calls are TRBV12-3 or TRBV12-4 and TRBJ2-1; the match to TRBD1 covers 7 bases. J was trimmed by 5 bases and V by 5 bases; bases with no gene match: 3. The CDR3 has 13 amino acids. The CDR3 protein is CASSPGQNNEQFF. DNA of the CDR3: TGTGCCAGCAGTCCGGGACAGAACAATGAGCAGTTCTTC.

The chain recombines TRBV6-1 with TRBJ1-2; D gene unclear. Germline CDR1 reads MNHNS; CDR2 reads SASEGT. There are 15 residues in the CDR3. The germline V and J ends were trimmed by 0 bases and 4 bases, with 12 bases remaining between them. This CDR3 reads CASSEAWQIGYGYTF. The CDR3 DNA sequence: TGTGCCAGCAGTGAAGCGTGGCAAATTGGCTATGGCTACACCTTC.

Only a few counts were recorded for this clonotype. The junction departs from the called germline gene at one end, perhaps through a read error. The V gene is TRBV5-3, the J gene TRBJ2-1; 15 bases map to TRBD2. TRBV5-3 is an open reading frame, and its role is uncertain. This CDR3 is built from 16 residues. The CDR3 region is CASSSGLAGGGGEQFF. The CDR3 DNA sequence: TGTGCCAGCAGCTCGGGACTAGCGGGGGGTGGTGGTGAGCAGTTCTTC.

Ten or more counts support this clonotype. The rearrangement uses TRBV10-3 and TRBJ2-7; no clear D. Trimming took 5 bases from V and 3 from J, leaving 8 bases between them. The CDR3 length is 12 residues. The V gene's germline CDR1 is ENHRY and CDR2 SYGVKD. The CDR3 coding sequence is TGTGCCATCAGTTCCACGGACTACGAGCAGTACTTC. Amino acid sequence: CAISSTDYEQYF.

This clonotype was detected only a few times. The chain combines TRBV11-2 with TRBJ1-1; maybe TRBD1 (5 bases). CDR3 length equals 16 residues. Trimming took 5 bases from V and 1 from J, leaving 17 bases between them. Germline V CDR1 and CDR2: SGHAT, FQNNGV. This chain's CDR3 is CASSLRWTGENTEAFF. The CDR3 region has the DNA TGTGCCAGCAGCCTCCGCTGGACGGGGGAGAACACTGAAGCTTTCTTT. Full variable domain (missing parts from reference TRBV11-2 and TRBJ1-1): EAGVAQSPRYKIIEKRQSVAFWCNPISGHATLYWYQQILGQGPKLLIQFQNNGVVDDSQLPKDRFSAERLKGVDSTLKIQPAKLEDSAVYLCASSLRWTGENTEAFFGQGTRLTVV.

This clonotype was seen at least ten times. The chain employs TRBV7-2 and TRBJ2-3; possible D gene TRBD2, 7 bases. Germline V gives CDR1 SGHTA, CDR2 FQGNSA. V was clipped by 5 bases and J by 0 bases, with 12 bases between them. The CDR3 length is 15 residues. CDR3 amino acids: CASSPRGGSTDTQYF. The DNA of the CDR3 is TGTGCCAGCAGCCCTAGGGGGGGCAGCACAGATACGCAGTATTTT. Variable domain in full (rest from reference TRBV7-2 and TRBJ2-3): GAGVSQSPSNKVTEKGKDVELRCDPISGHTALYWYRQSLGQGLEFLIYFQGNSAPDKSGLPSDRFSAERTGGSVSTLTIQRTQQEDSAVYLCASSPRGGSTDTQYFGPGTRLTVL.

This clonotype was detected many times. The chain couples TRBV7-2 to TRBJ2-1, with TRBD1 matching over 7 bases. V shed 7 bases, J shed 9 bases, and the junction held 18 bases outside the gene matches. The CDR3 extends over 16 amino acids. CDR1 is SGHTA and CDR2 is FQGNSA in the germline V gene. CDR3 loop: CASIQRRGQGVGEQFF. In nucleotides, the CDR3 is TGTGCCAGCATCCAGCGCCGAGGGCAGGGGGTTGGTGAGCAGTTCTTC.

The rearrangement links TRBV6-1 to TRBJ1-5; a possible D gene is TRBD1 (5 bases). This CDR3 contains 15 residues. Trimming removed 7 bases at V and 1 base at J, with 14 bases between. Germline loops: CDR1 MNHNS, CDR2 SASEGT. DNA of the CDR3: TGTGCCAGCACCATATATTGGGGGAGCAATCAGCCCCAGCATTTT. Amino acid sequence: CASTIYWGSNQPQHF.

This clonotype was recorded a few times. CDR3 DNA: TGTGCCAGTAGTAAGCCATCGCCAGGGGAACGGGAGACCCAGTACTTC. It is translated as CASSKPSPGERETQYF. The rearrangement joins TRBV19 to TRBJ2-5; D possibly corresponds to TRBD1 (6 bases). V gave up 4 bases and J gave up 5 bases, with 20 bases separating them. This CDR3 is 16 amino acids long. Germline V gene sequence: CDR1 LNHDA, CDR2 SQIVND (reference sequence).

This clonotype has only a few counts. This CDR3 is CASSDWTSGRGGGYNEQFF. The CDR3, as DNA: TGTGCCAGCAGCGACTGGACTAGCGGGAGGGGGGGGGGTTACAATGAGCAGTTCTTC. This sequence joins TRBV11-2 and TRBJ2-1, with TRBD2 identical over 15 bases. Germline trimming cut 5 bases from V and 4 bases from J; bases unmatched to any gene: 12. Germline-derived CDR1 and CDR2 are SGHAT and FQNNGV. The CDR3 is made up of 19 amino acids.

The chain has TRBV6-5 and TRBJ2-1; TRBD1 aligns across 7 bases. V dropped 2 bases and J dropped 1; count of bases not matched to a gene: 5. CDR1 and CDR2 from the germline V gene are MNHEY and SVGAGI. This CDR3 contains 16 residues. Written as DNA, the CDR3 is TGTGCCAGCAGTTACGGACAGGCACTTTCCTACAATGAGCAGTTCTTC. Translation: CASSYGQALSYNEQFF.

The chain has TRBV5-5 and TRBJ2-1; D is perhaps TRBD2 (5 bases). This CDR3 is built from 14 residues. Trimming left V 2 bases short and J 3 bases short, with 9 bases between. CDR1 SGHKS and CDR2 YYEKEE come from the germline V gene (reference sequence). CDR3 in amino acids: CASSFPSNYNEQFF. The CDR3 nucleotides read TGTGCCAGCAGCTTCCCTAGCAACTACAATGAGCAGTTCTTC. Based on the CDR3 plus reference TRBV5-5 and TRBJ2-1, the full variable domain is DAGVTQSPTHLIKTRGQQVTLRCSPISGHKSVSWYQQVLGQGPQFIFQYYEKEERGRGNFPDRFSARQFPNYSSELNVNALLLGDSALYLCASSFPSNYNEQFFGPGTRLTVL.

This clonotype was observed a few times. The rearrangement uses TRBV10-3 and TRBJ1-2; 7 bases fit TRBD1. The J segment lost 0 bases and the V segment lost 7 bases, leaving 5 bases of the junction unmatched. CDR1 and CDR2 (germline): ENHRY, SYGVKD. The CDR3 is 14 residues long. CDR3 bases: TGTGCCATCAACGACAGGGCGACTAACTATGGCTACACCTTC. Protein product: CAINDRATNYGYTF.